These 17 T cell receptor beta chains were all obtained from the same sample, sequenced in a study of T cells in Graves' hyperthyroidism and ophthalmopathy. The CDR3 regions of TCR beta were amplified from RNA transcripts. TCR CDR3 underwent first-round RT-PCR with the HTBI primer set. MiXCR was run by TCRdb on the multiplex PCR reads, yielding one entry per CDR3 protein. The sample includes around 420,000 distinct CDR3 sequences, approximately 14% of them seen just once. Sequencing input: blood. The receptor set was obtained from a woman between 18 and 30 years old with Graves' hyperthyroidism.

This clonotype was recorded at least ten times. The gene calls are TRBV13 and TRBJ1-2, with no clear D. V shed 2 bases and J shed 8 bases, with 12 bases lying between them. The CDR3 runs 13 residues. In germline, CDR1 is PRHDT, CDR2 FYEKMQ (reference sequence). The CDR3 coding sequence is TGTGCCAGCAGCTTAACTCCGAATAGGGGCTACACCTTC. It translates to CASSLTPNRGYTF.

V and J are TRBV7-3 and TRBJ2-1, with 9 bases identical to TRBD2. The CDR3 is 13 amino acids. Per the germline V gene, CDR1 is SGHTA and CDR2 is FQGTGA. The junction had 5 bases not matched to a gene; V was cut back by 4 bases and J by 10 bases. The CDR3 coding sequence is TGTGCCAGCAGCTCAATTCTAGCGGGGGAGCAGTTCTTC. Translated, it gives CASSSILAGEQFF.

V gene TRBV7-2 combines with J gene TRBJ2-7; the match to TRBD1 covers 7 bases. Germline lookup yields CDR1 SGHTA and CDR2 FQGNSA. V lost 8 bases to trimming and J lost 5 bases; unmatched junction nucleotides: 15. The CDR3 contains 15 residues. CDR3 protein: CASRYQTGKTHEQYF. CDR3 DNA: TGTGCCAGCCGCTACCAGACAGGGAAAACCCACGAGCAGTACTTC.

The chain carries TRBV10-2 and TRBJ1-1; D gene ambiguous. The CDR3 totals 14 residues. The V and J ends lost 7 bases and 1 base respectively, with 13 bases between them. The germline V gene encodes CDR1 WSHSY and CDR2 SAAADI. The CDR3 nucleotides are TGCGCCAGCAACCCCTGGATAGAGAACACTGAAGCTTTCTTT. Its protein product is CASNPWIENTEAFF.

This clonotype was detected ten times or more. The chain employs TRBV15 and TRBJ1-2, with TRBD1 as a possible D gene (6 bases). Trimming pared 4 bases from V and 2 bases from J, leaving 17 bases between. The CDR3 totals 16 residues. The germline V gene encodes CDR1 LNHNV and CDR2 YYDKDF (reference sequence). The CDR3 DNA is TGTGCCACCAGCATCGGGTACCGGGACACCAACTATGGCTACACCTTC. The encoded protein is CATSIGYRDTNYGYTF.

This clonotype was seen ten or more times. V is TRBV3-1 and J is TRBJ2-3, with TRBD2 as a possible D gene (6 bases). This CDR3 has 14 amino acids. Germline CDR1 is LGHDT and CDR2 is YNNKEL (reference sequence). V was trimmed by 4 bases and J by 5 bases, leaving 13 bases between them. CDR3 protein: CASSLREVRDTQYF. CDR3 sequence (DNA): TGTGCCAGCAGCCTCAGGGAGGTTAGAGATACGCAGTATTTT.

Notes on this clonotype: This sequence may be a read error, since a much larger clone differs from it by one base. The V gene is TRBV13, the J gene TRBJ2-2, with a possible D match to TRBD1 (6 bases). Germline V gives CDR1 PRHDT, CDR2 FYEKMQ (reference sequence). The germline V and J ends were trimmed by 4 bases and 6 bases, with 18 bases remaining between them. CDR3 length equals 16 residues. The CDR3 reads CASSSRDRRYAGELFF. The CDR3 DNA sequence: TGTGCCAGCAGCTCAAGAGACAGGCGGTACGCCGGGGAGCTGTTTTTT.

The genes are TRBV19 and TRBJ1-1; no firm D call. The CDR3 loop spans 15 amino acids. CDR1 LNHDA and CDR2 SQIVND come from the germline V gene (reference sequence). The V gene lost 1 base and the J gene lost 1 base, with 10 bases spanning the gap. The CDR3 bases are TGTGCCAGTAGTATAGTTGGGCGGACGAACACTGAAGCTTTCTTT. It codes for CASSIVGRTNTEAFF.

This clonotype was found once. A much larger clone lies a single base off, so this may be a read error. The gene calls are TRBV20-1 and TRBJ1-3; perhaps TRBD1 as D (5 bases). CDR3 length: 17 residues. Germline V CDR1 and CDR2: DFQATT, SNEGSKA (reference sequence). The CDR3 is CSARNRGDLSSGNAIYF. DNA of the CDR3: TGCAGTGCTAGGAACCGAGGGGATTTAAGCTCTGGAAACGCCATATATTTT.

This clonotype was seen a handful of times. The chain joins TRBV19 to TRBJ1-2; D gene ambiguous. This CDR3 is built from 14 residues. Germline loops: CDR1 LNHDA, CDR2 SQIVND (reference sequence). Trimming removed 7 bases at V and 1 base at J, with 13 bases between. The CDR3 coding sequence is TGTGCCAGTATGTACGTTTTCGGTAACTATGGCTACACCTTC. As protein: CASMYVFGNYGYTF.

The chain combines TRBV5-1 with TRBJ2-5; TRBD2 aligns across 10 bases. Germline V gene lookup returns CDR1 SGHRS and CDR2 YFSETQ. V lost 4 bases, J lost 4 bases, and 7 bases stayed unmatched. CDR3 length equals 15 residues. The CDR3 spells CASSLAGVGGETQYF. CDR3 bases: TGCGCCAGCAGCCTAGCGGGAGTGGGGGGAGAGACCCAGTACTTC. Drawing the rest from reference TRBV5-1 and TRBJ2-5, the complete variable domain is KAGVTQTPRYLIKTRGQQVTLSCSPISGHRSVSWYQQTPGQGLQFLFEYFSETQRNKGNFPGRFSGRQFSNSRSEMNVSTLELGDSALYLCASSLAGVGGETQYFGPGTRLLVL.

About this clonotype: Just one base apart from a much larger clone, this may be a read error. This chain uses TRBV9 with TRBJ2-7; 7 nucleotides align to TRBD2. Germline CDR1 reads SGDLS; CDR2 reads YYNGEE. J gave up 9 bases and V 3 bases, and 12 bases lay outside the gene matches. This CDR3 has 14 residues. For the CDR3, the DNA is TGTGCCAGCAGCGACCGAGCGGGGTCCAACGGGCAGTACTTC. It codes for CASSDRAGSNGQYF.

This rearrangement joins TRBV27 to TRBJ1-6, with 8 positions matching TRBD1. This CDR3 has 13 amino acids. V lost 6 bases and J lost 11; bases outside the gene matches: 6. Per the germline V gene, CDR1 is MNHEY and CDR2 is SMNVEV (reference sequence). This CDR3 is CASRPGGAAPLHF. In nucleotides, the CDR3 is TGTGCCAGCAGACCAGGGGGCGCCGCACCCCTCCACTTT.

In its sample, this clonotype was seen many times. The genes are TRBV5-1 and TRBJ2-7, with D possibly being TRBD1 (5 bases). The V gene's germline CDR1 is SGHRS and CDR2 YFSETQ. V lost 1 base to trimming and J lost 6 bases, with 14 bases between them. The CDR3 contains 14 residues. CDR3 bases: TGCGCCAGCAGCTTGTCTGGCAGGGATGGCGAGCAGTACTTC. Translating it yields CASSLSGRDGEQYF.

This clonotype showed up just a few times. The chain combines TRBV13 with TRBJ2-3; TRBD2 might be the D (5 bases). Trimming removed 5 bases at V and 6 bases at J, with 15 bases between. Looked up from germline, CDR1 is PRHDT and CDR2 is FYEKMQ (reference sequence). This CDR3 is built from 14 residues. CDR3 amino acids: CASSLVLARDTQYF. CDR3 in DNA: TGTGCCAGCAGCCTGGTTCTAGCACGGGATACGCAGTATTTT.

CDR3 amino acids: CASSTLIQETQYF. DNA of the CDR3: TGTGCCAGCAGCACACTAATCCAAGAGACCCAGTACTTC. The chain recombines TRBV11-2 with TRBJ2-5, with D hard to call. The V end lost 5 bases, the J end lost 1 base, and 8 bases lay between the germline ends. Germline V lookup: CDR1 SGHAT, CDR2 FQNNGV. The CDR3 sequence is 13 residues long.

This clonotype was counted ten times or more. The genes are TRBV11-2 and TRBJ2-7; D gene uncertain. Germline CDR1 reads SGHAT; CDR2 reads FQNNGV. The CDR3 consists of 15 residues. Between the trimmed V and J ends, which lost 2 bases and 4 bases, there was a span of 15 bases. The DNA of the CDR3 is TGTGCCAGCAGCTTAAATCTGGGCCCCCGGTACGAGCAGTACTTC. Translation gives CASSLNLGPRYEQYF.